The 13 T cell receptor beta chains listed next were all sequenced from one sample in a study of blood T cell repertoires in COVID-19. The protocol was immunoSEQ multiplex PCR, while the TCRdb copy is restricted to in-frame clones and leaves out a portion. The table shows approximately 480,000 clones, with roughly 87% occurring only once. The sequencing input was PBMCs or T cells enriched from blood (not recorded which). The receptors derive from a woman in her late teens or twenties who had recovered from COVID-19.

This chain joins TRBV19 and TRBJ1-4; TRBD1 matches at 7 bases. The germline V gene has CDR1 LNHDA and CDR2 SQIVND (reference sequence). CDR3 length: 15 residues. V shed 7 bases, J shed 4 bases, and the junction held 9 bases outside the gene matches. The CDR3 DNA follows: TGTGCCAGTATGGGGACAGCAGACTTTAATGAAAAACTGTTTTTT. Its protein is CASMGTADFNEKLFF.

The chain recombines TRBV6-1 with TRBJ1-2; D possibly corresponds to TRBD1 (6 bases). The germline V gene has CDR1 MNHNS and CDR2 SASEGT. This CDR3 is 13 amino acids long. The V end lost 3 bases, the J end lost 8 bases, and 13 bases lay between the germline ends. Written as DNA, the CDR3 is TGTGCCAGCAGTGAGTCACAGGGTAGGGGCTACACCTTC. This gives the protein CASSESQGRGYTF.

V usage is TRBV28 and J usage is TRBJ2-3; a possible D gene is TRBD2 (6 bases). The V end was cut by 4 bases, the J end by 3 bases, with 14 bases between. CDR1 MDHEN and CDR2 SYDVKM come from the germline V gene. The CDR3 length is 15 residues. CDR3 coding DNA: TGTGCCAGCAGTTCCCAGGGTCGGGGGACAGATACGCAGTATTTT. This encodes CASSSQGRGTDTQYF.

The rearrangement joins TRBV7-3 to TRBJ1-2; D remains ambiguous. The CDR3 extends over 13 amino acids. V was clipped by 5 bases and J by 8 bases, with 15 bases between them. Germline V gene lookup returns CDR1 SGHTA and CDR2 FQGTGA. The CDR3 protein is CASSDSGGFGYTF. The CDR3 DNA follows: TGTGCCAGCAGCGACTCGGGAGGTTTCGGCTACACCTTC.

The V gene is TRBV7-2, the J gene TRBJ2-4; TRBD1 matches 8 bases. The CDR3 covers 18 residues. V trimming: 5 bases; J trimming: 5 bases; junction bases outside the gene matches: 17. Per germline, CDR1 SGHTA and CDR2 FQGNSA. The CDR3 is CASSPQSTGGWWENIQYF. CDR3 DNA sequence: TGTGCCAGCAGCCCCCAGTCTACAGGGGGGTGGTGGGAAAACATTCAGTACTTC.

Regarding this clone: The sample has other DNA sequences that encode this CDR3 too. V and J are TRBV6-5 and TRBJ1-6; tentative D call: TRBD1 (5 bases). This CDR3 has 14 amino acids. Germline V gene lookup returns CDR1 MNHEY and CDR2 SVGAGI. V shed 2 bases and J shed 9 bases, with 11 bases lying between them. The CDR3 bases are TGTGCCAGCAGTTACAGTCAGGGTAGTTCACCCCTCCACTTT. Its protein is CASSYSQGSSPLHF.

This sequence joins TRBV6-5 and TRBJ1-1, with a weak D call TRBD1 (5 bases). Per germline, CDR1 MNHEY and CDR2 SVGAGI. The V end was cut by 6 bases, the J end by 2 bases, with 10 bases between. CDR3 length: 13 residues. For the CDR3, the DNA is TGTGCCAGCAGCGACAGAGCCAACACTGAAGCTTTCTTT. This gives the protein CASSDRANTEAFF.

This clone was counted a few times. The gene calls are TRBV25-1 and TRBJ2-7; 10 bases are shared with TRBD1. J lost 3 bases, V lost 3 bases, and 5 bases had no gene match. Germline V gene data show CDR1 as MGHDK and CDR2 as SYGVNS. The CDR3 is made up of 15 amino acids. CDR3 sequence: CASSDPGTGVYEQYF. The CDR3 DNA reads TGTGCCAGCAGTGACCCGGGGACAGGGGTCTACGAGCAGTACTTC.

This chain uses TRBV2 with TRBJ1-4; 8 nucleotides align to TRBD1. Germline loops: CDR1 SNHLY, CDR2 FYNNEI. This CDR3 is built from 13 residues. V dropped 10 bases and J dropped 5; count of bases not matched to a gene: 6. The CDR3 sequence is CATRTGLNEKLFF. The CDR3 nucleotides are TGTGCCACCAGGACAGGGTTGAATGAAAAACTGTTTTTT.

The CDR3 here is CASSLWGDSWTGGETQYF. The CDR3 DNA sequence: TGTGCCAGCAGCTTGTGGGGGGACAGTTGGACCGGAGGAGAGACCCAGTACTTC. The rearrangement uses TRBV5-6 and TRBJ2-5; possible D gene TRBD1, 7 bases. V was cut by 1 base and J by 4 bases, with 23 bases left in between. This CDR3 region has 18 residues. Germline V gene sequence: CDR1 SGHDT, CDR2 YYEEEE.

V and J are TRBV28 and TRBJ1-1, with 11 bases matching TRBD1. Per germline, CDR1 MDHEN and CDR2 SYDVKM. Trimming at V came to 2 bases and at J to 10 bases, leaving 6 bases not matched to a gene. There are 14 residues in the CDR3. As DNA, the CDR3 is TGTGCCAGCAGTTTAATATCGGACAGGGGGCGAGCTTTCTTT. Encoded protein: CASSLISDRGRAFF. Full variable domain (remainder filled in from reference TRBV28 and TRBJ1-1): DVKVTQSSRYLVKRTGEKVFLECVQDMDHENMFWYRQDPGLGLRLIYFSYDVKMKEKGDIPEGYSVSREKKERFSLILESASTNQTSMYLCASSLISDRGRAFFGQGTRLTVV.

This sequence joins TRBV2 and TRBJ2-7, with 10 bases lining up with TRBD1. The V and J ends lost 6 bases and 7 bases, in that order; junction bases with no gene match: 6. CDR3 length: 13 amino acids. Germline loops: CDR1 SNHLY, CDR2 FYNNEI. CDR3: CASRVGTGEEQYF. CDR3 nucleotides: TGTGCCAGCAGGGTTGGGACAGGGGAGGAGCAGTACTTC. Full variable domain (remainder filled in from reference TRBV2 and TRBJ2-7): EPEVTQTPSHQVTQMGQEVILRCVPISNHLYFYWYRQILGQKVEFLVSFYNNEISEKSEIFDDQFSVERPDGSNFTLKIRSTKLEDSAMYFCASRVGTGEEQYFGPGTRLTVT.

V and J are TRBV5-1 and TRBJ1-2; D remains unclear. V shed 0 bases and J shed 8 bases, with 8 bases lying between them. CDR1 and CDR2 from the germline V gene are SGHRS and YFSETQ. CDR3 length equals 12 residues. The CDR3 protein is CASSLAENGYTF. CDR3 in DNA: TGCGCCAGCAGCTTGGCCGAGAACGGCTACACCTTC.